This record covers a single T cell receptor (beta chain). What it recognizes is unknown. This record belongs to a study of chemoradiotherapy in HPV16-positive cancers. V was clipped by 2 bases and J by 4 bases, with 11 bases between them. This CDR3 contains 14 residues. Germline V gene data show CDR1 as MNHNY and CDR2 as SVGAGI (reference sequence). Samples were taken several times over chemoradiotherapy. Assay used: immunoSEQ multiplex PCR; TCRdb lists only in-frame clones, some missing. The table includes about 3,500 clones, approximately 85% detected once. Overall study results and limits: Only a couple of HPV16-positive patients supplied the functional HPV-specificity definition.

The sequence was collected from a human donor with HPV-associated anogenital cancer. The sequencing here drew on tumor tissue, taken from a patient who underwent chemoradiotherapy. The chain combines TRBV6-6 with TRBJ1-2, with D hard to call. The CDR3 sequence is CASSYRGETYGYTF. CDR3 nucleotides: TGTGCCAGCAGTTACCGTGGAGAGACCTATGGCTACACCTTC.